This T cell receptor (beta chain) is from a study of blood T cells in healthy people across ages. In the study overall: Template switching captured about one barcoded beta molecule per two T cells.

In regard to this clonotype: The antigen is undetermined.

Combining a sample-barcoded 5' primer with a J-beta primer mix, a second PCR ran for about 7 to 11 cycles. TCRdb re-derived calls from the 5' RACE reads in MiXCR, one entry per CDR3 protein. Among more than 800,000 distinct CDR3 sequences, 45% were seen once, and the ten largest hold 15% to 20%. General study results and limits: In long-lived donors, naive CD4+ cell counts and diversity exceeded those of aged donors. TCR beta diversity per million T cells fell roughly linearly with age.

The sample was blood. The source is a woman between 55 and 75 years old in good health.

As DNA, the CDR3 is TGTGCCAGCAGTTTACTGGGGAGCTCCTACGAGCAGTACTTC. Amino acids: CASSLLGSSYEQYF. The J gene is TRBJ2-7, the V gene TRBV7-8; possibly TRBD2 for D (5 bases). The CDR3 covers 14 residues. The germline V gene has CDR1 SGHVS and CDR2 FQNEAQ. Between the trimmed V and J ends, which lost 6 bases and 0 bases, there was a span of 12 bases.